This T cell receptor beta chain was captured by sequencing in a study of blood T cell repertoires in COVID-19. As processed by the authors: Counts of nucleated cells, estimated from reference gene primer amplification, were obtained. Libraries were prepared by immunoSEQ multiplex PCR; TCRdb keeps only in-frame clonotypes and omits some of them. The D gene and trimming were derived from the DNA, and the V and J assignments and clone size from that table. The table includes tens of thousands of clones, approximately 84% detected once. The sample comprised peripheral blood. This sequence was found in a man aged 50-59 years with acute or convalescent COVID-19.

The CDR3: CASRSPRFGFGEAFF. The CDR3 DNA reads as TGTGCCAGTAGATCTCCGCGGTTCGGTTTCGGGGAAGCTTTCTTT. The chain combines TRBV19 with TRBJ1-1; D ambiguous. The CDR3 has 15 residues. Trimming pared 6 bases from V and 8 bases from J, leaving 22 bases between. Germline CDR1 is LNHDA and CDR2 is SQIVND (reference sequence).